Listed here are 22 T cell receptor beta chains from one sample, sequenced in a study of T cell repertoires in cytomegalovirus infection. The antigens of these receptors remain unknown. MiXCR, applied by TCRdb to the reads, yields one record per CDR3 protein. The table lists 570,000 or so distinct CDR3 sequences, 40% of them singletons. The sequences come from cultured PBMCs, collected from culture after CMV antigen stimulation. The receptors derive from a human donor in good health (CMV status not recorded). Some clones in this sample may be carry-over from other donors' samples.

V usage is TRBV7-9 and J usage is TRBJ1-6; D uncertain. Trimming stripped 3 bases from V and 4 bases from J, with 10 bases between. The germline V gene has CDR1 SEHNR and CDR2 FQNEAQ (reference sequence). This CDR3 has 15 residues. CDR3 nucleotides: TGTGCCAGCAGCTTCGTTGACCAGTATAATTCACCCCTCCACTTT. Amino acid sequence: CASSFVDQYNSPLHF. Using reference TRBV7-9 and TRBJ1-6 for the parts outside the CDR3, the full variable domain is DTGVSQNPRHKITKRGQNVTFRCDPISEHNRLYWYRQTLGQGPEFLTYFQNEAQLEKSRLLSDRFSAERPKGSFSTLEIQRTEQGDSAMYLCASSFVDQYNSPLHFGNGTRLTVT.

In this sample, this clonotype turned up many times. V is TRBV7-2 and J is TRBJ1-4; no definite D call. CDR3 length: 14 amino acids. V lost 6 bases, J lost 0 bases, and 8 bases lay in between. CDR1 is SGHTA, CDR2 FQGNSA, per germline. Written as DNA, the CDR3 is TGTGCCAGCAGTGTCACTGCAACTAATGAAAAACTGTTTTTT. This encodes CASSVTATNEKLFF.

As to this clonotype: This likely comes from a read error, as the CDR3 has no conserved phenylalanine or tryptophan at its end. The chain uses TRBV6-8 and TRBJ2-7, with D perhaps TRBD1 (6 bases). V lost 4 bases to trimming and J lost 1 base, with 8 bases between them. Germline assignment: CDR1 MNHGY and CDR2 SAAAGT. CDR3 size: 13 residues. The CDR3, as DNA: TGTGCCAGCAGTTCGAGGGGGTCCTACGAGCAGTACTAC. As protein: CASSSRGSYEQYY.

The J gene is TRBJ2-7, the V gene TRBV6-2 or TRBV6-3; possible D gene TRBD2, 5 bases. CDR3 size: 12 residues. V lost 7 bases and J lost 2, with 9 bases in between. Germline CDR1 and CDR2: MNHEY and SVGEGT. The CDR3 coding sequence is TGTGCCAGCAAGGGAGCAGCCTACGAGCAGTACTTC. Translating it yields CASKGAAYEQYF.

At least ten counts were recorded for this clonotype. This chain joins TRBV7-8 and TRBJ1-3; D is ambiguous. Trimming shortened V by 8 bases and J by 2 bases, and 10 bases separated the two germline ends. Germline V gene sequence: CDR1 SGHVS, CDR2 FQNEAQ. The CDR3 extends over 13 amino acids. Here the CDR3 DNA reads TGTGCCAGCGGTTGGGCTCCTGGAAACACCATATATTTT. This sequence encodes CASGWAPGNTIYF.

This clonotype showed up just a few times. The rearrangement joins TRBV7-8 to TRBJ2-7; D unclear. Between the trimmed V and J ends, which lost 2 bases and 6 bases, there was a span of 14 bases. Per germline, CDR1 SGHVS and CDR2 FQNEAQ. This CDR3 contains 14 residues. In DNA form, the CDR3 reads TGTGCCAGCAGCTTAAGTGGCCCTTCCGTCGAGCAGTACTTC. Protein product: CASSLSGPSVEQYF.

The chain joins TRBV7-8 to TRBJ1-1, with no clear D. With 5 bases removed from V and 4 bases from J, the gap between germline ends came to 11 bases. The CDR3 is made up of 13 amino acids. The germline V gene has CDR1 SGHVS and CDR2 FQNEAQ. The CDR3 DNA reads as TGTGCCAGCAGCCTGATGGTGGGCACTGAAGCTTTCTTT. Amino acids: CASSLMVGTEAFF.

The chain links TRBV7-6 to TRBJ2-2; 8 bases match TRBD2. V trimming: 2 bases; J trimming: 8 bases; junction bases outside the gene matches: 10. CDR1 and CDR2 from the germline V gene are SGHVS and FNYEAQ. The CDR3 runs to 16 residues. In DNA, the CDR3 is TGTGCCAGCAGCTTATGGGGACTAGTGGGATCAGGGGAGCTGTTTTTT. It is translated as CASSLWGLVGSGELFF. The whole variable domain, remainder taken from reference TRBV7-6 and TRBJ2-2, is GAGVSQSPRYKVTKRGQDVALRCDPISGHVSLYWYRQALGQGPEFLTYFNYEAQQDKSGLPNDRFSAERPEGSISTLTIQRTEQRDSAMYRCASSLWGLVGSGELFFGEGSRLTVL.

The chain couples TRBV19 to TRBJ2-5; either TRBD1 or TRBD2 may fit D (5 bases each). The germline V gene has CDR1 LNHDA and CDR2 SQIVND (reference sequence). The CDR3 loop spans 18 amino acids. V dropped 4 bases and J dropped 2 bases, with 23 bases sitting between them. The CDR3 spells CASSTNGRDPIQQETQYF. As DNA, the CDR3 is TGTGCCAGTAGTACGAACGGTCGGGACCCAATACAACAAGAGACCCAGTACTTC.

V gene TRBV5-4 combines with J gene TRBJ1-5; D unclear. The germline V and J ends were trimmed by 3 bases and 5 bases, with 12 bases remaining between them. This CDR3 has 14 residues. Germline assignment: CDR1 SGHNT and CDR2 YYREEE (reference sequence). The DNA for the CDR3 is TGTGCCAGCAGCTCGACCCCGTGGGATCAGCCCCAGCATTTT. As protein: CASSSTPWDQPQHF.

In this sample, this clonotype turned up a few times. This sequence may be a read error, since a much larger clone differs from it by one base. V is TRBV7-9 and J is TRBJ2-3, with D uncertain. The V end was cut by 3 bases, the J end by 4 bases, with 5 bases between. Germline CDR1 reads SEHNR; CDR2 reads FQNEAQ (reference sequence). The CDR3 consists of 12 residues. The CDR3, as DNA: TGTGCCAGCAGCTTTACAGCAGATACGCAGTATTTT. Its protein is CASSFTADTQYF.

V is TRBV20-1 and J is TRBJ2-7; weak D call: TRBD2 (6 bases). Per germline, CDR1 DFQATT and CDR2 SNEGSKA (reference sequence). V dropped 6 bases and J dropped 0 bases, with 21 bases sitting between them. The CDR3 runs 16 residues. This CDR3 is CSAYRGRGVSSYEQYF. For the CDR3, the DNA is TGCAGTGCCTACCGAGGCCGCGGGGTCTCCTCCTACGAGCAGTACTTC.

CDR3 nucleotides: TGTGCCAGCAGTCACCGAGAGGTCTTTAGCAATCAGCCCCAGCATTTT. Encoded protein: CASSHREVFSNQPQHF. This sequence joins TRBV28 and TRBJ1-5; D ambiguous. The V and J ends lost 5 bases and 0 bases respectively, with 14 bases between them. CDR1 MDHEN and CDR2 SYDVKM come from the germline V gene. There are 16 residues in the CDR3.

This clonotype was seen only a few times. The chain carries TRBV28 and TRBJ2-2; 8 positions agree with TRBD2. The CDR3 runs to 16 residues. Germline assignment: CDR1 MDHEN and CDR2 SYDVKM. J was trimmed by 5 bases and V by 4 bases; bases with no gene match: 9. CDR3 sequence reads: CASSSGGSGETGELFF. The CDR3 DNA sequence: TGTGCCAGCAGTTCCGGGGGTAGCGGGGAAACCGGGGAGCTGTTTTTT.

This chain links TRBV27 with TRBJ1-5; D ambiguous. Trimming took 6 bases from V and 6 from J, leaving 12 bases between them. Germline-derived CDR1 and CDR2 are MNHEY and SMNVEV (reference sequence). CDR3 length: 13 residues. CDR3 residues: CASSPVVGQPQHF. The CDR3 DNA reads TGTGCCAGCAGCCCAGTGGTCGGTCAGCCCCAGCATTTT.

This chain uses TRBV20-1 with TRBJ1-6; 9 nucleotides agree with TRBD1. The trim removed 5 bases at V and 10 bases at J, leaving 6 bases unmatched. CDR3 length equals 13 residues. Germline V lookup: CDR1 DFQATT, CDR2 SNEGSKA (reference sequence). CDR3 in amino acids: CSALGQGGSPLHF. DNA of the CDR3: TGCAGTGCTCTGGGACAGGGAGGATCACCCCTCCACTTT.

In DNA form, the CDR3 reads TGCGCCAGCAGCCAAGACTGGCGCAGTGAAGCTTTCTTT. Protein product: CASSQDWRSEAFF. The chain recombines TRBV4-3 with TRBJ1-1; D not certain. This CDR3 has 13 residues. Germline V gene lookup returns CDR1 LGHNA and CDR2 YSLEER. The V end lost 0 bases, the J end lost 7 bases, and 9 bases lay between the germline ends.

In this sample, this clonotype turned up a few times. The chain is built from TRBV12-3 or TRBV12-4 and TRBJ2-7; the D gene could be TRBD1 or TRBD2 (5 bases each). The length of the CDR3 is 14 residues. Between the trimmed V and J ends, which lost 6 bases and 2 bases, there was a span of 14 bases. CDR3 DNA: TGTGCCAGCAGCATTGATCAGGGACCCTACGAGCAGTACTTC. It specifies CASSIDQGPYEQYF.

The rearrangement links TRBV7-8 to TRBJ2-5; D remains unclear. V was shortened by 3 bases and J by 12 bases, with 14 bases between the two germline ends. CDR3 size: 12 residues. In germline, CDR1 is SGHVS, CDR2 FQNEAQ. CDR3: CASSFGGEIKYF. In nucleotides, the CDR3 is TGTGCCAGCAGCTTCGGTGGGGAAATCAAGTACTTC.

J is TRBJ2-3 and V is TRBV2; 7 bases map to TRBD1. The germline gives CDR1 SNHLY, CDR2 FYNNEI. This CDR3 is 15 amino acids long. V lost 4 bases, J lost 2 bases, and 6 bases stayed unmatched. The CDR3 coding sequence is TGTGCCAGCAGTGGAAACAGGGGTCCCACAGATACGCAGTATTTT. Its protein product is CASSGNRGPTDTQYF.

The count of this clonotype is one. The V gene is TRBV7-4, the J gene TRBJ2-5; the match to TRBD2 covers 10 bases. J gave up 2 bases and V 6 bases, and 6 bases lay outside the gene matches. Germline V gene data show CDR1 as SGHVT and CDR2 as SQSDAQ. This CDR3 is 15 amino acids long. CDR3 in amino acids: CASRHRTSGQETQYF. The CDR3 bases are TGTGCCAGCAGGCATAGGACTAGCGGTCAAGAGACCCAGTACTTC.

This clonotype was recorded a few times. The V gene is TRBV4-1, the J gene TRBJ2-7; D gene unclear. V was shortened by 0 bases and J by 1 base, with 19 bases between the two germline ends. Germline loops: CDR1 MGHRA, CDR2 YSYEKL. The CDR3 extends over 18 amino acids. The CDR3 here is CASSQDPVGFLSSYEQYF. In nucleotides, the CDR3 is TGCGCCAGCAGCCAAGATCCGGTGGGATTTCTCTCTTCCTACGAGCAGTACTTC.